Sequencing of this T cell receptor beta chain was carried out in a study of blood T cells in healthy people across ages. From germline, CDR1 is SGHDT and CDR2 YYEEEE. The CDR3 is 16 residues long. The ends lost 4 bases at V and 0 bases at J; junction bases unmatched: 8. Study outcomes and limitations: Observed TCR beta diversity per million T cells went down as age went up. This fall followed a roughly linear course with age.

Through a sample-barcoded 5' primer and a J-beta primer mix, a second PCR was run for roughly 6 to 12 cycles. TCRdb reanalysed the 5' RACE reads using MiXCR and keeps one entry per CDR3 protein. The table shows approximately 810,000 distinct CDR3 sequences, with roughly 40% occurring only once. Turning to this clonotype: The antigen remains unidentified.

The chain has TRBV5-6 and TRBJ1-1, with 8 positions matching TRBD1. This clonotype originated in a man aged 18 to 30 in good health. Sequenced: blood. This chain's CDR3 is CASSGGTGSLNTEAFF. CDR3 nucleotide sequence: TGTGCCAGCAGCGGCGGGACAGGTAGTCTGAACACTGAAGCTTTCTTT. The full variable domain, with the rest looked up from reference TRBV5-6 and TRBJ1-1, is DAGVTQSPTHLIKTRGQQVTLRCSPKSGHDTVSWYQQALGQGPQFIFQYYEEEERQRGNFPDRFSGHQFPNYSSELNVNALLLGDSALYLCASSGGTGSLNTEAFFGQGTRLTVV.